This T cell receptor (beta chain) was recorded in a study of cytomegalovirus exposure and HLA in healthy donors. Study-level information: Drawn from HLA-typed donors, 80 million to 100 million unique TCRs were held in an early data release.

Vbeta (60) and Jbeta (13) primers were used in the PCR. TCRdb keeps only in-frame clones here, not all; method: immunoSEQ multiplex PCR. The sample shows about 130,000 clones, over 65% of them seen only once. Between the trimmed V and J ends, which lost 2 bases and 7 bases, there was a span of 15 bases. This CDR3 is 15 amino acids long. The germline V gene has CDR1 SGHTA and CDR2 FQGTGA. This TCR was sampled from a man between 25 and 39 years old in good health and CMV-seropositive. This rearrangement joins TRBV7-3 to TRBJ2-1; maybe TRBD2 (6 bases). The sample taken for sequencing was PBMCs. The CDR3 DNA reads TGTGCCAGCAGCTTAGGGGGACTGTCGGGTAATGAGCAGTTCTTC. Protein sequence: CASSLGGLSGNEQFF. Full variable domain (missing parts from reference TRBV7-3 and TRBJ2-1): GAGVSQTPSNKVTEKGKYVELRCDPISGHTALYWYRQSLGQGPEFLIYFQGTGAADDSGLPNDRFFAVRPEGSVSTLKIQRTERGDSAVYLCASSLGGLSGNEQFFGPGTRLTVL.